The sequence of this T cell receptor beta chain was determined in a study of blood T cell repertoires in COVID-19. Study overall: There were acute and convalescent COVID-19 samples, and they came from the United States, Italy and Spain. The cDNA or gDNA used as material had been derived from T cells, B-cell-depleted T cells, or PBMCs.

Trimming shortened V by 5 bases and J by 1 base, and 10 bases separated the two germline ends. Looked up from germline, CDR1 is SGHTA and CDR2 is FQGTGA. CDR3 size: 14 residues. Authors' methods: Amplification of reference gene primers was used by the study to estimate nucleated cell counts. Sequencing used immunoSEQ multiplex PCR; TCRdb keeps in-frame clones, though not all of them. The DNA gave D and trimming, while V, J and clone size come from that table. The repertoire holds over 75,000 clones, 85% to 90% seen once, with roughly 4.2% in the top ten. The sample was peripheral blood. This chain connects TRBV7-3 to TRBJ2-3; TRBD1 is a possible D gene (6 bases). This clonotype originated in a human donor with COVID-19, enrolled during active disease. The donor label of this sample is uncertain. CDR3 bases: TGTGCCAGCAGCCCCCAGGGGCGCACAGATACGCAGTATTTT. Translation gives CASSPQGRTDTQYF.